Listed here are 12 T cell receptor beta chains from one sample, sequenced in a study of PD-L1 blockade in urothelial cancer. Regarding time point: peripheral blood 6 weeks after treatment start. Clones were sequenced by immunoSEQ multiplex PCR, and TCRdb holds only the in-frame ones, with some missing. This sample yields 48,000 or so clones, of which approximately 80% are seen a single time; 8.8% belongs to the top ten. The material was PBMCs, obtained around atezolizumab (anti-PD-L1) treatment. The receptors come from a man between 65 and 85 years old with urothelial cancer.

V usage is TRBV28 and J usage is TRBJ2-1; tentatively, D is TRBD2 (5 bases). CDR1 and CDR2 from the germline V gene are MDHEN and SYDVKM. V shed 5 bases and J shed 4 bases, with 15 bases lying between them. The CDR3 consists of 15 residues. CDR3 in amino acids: CASSESGEPYNEQFF. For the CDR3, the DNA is TGTGCCAGCAGTGAAAGCGGAGAACCATACAATGAGCAGTTCTTC.

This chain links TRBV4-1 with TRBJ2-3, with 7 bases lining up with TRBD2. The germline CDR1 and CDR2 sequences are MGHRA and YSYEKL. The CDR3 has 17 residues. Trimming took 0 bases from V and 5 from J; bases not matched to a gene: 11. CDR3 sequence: CASSQEGWAGVGDTQYF. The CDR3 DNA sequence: TGCGCCAGCAGCCAAGAAGGTTGGGCGGGAGTTGGAGATACGCAGTATTTT.

CDR3 DNA: TGTGCCAGCAGCGTTAGAGGGAACACAGATACGCAGTATTTT. Amino acid sequence: CASSVRGNTDTQYF. This chain uses TRBV11-3 with TRBJ2-3; possibly TRBD2 for D (5 bases). V lost 5 bases to trimming and J lost 2 bases, with 11 bases between them. The germline V gene encodes CDR1 SGHNT and CDR2 YENEEA. The CDR3 has 14 amino acids.

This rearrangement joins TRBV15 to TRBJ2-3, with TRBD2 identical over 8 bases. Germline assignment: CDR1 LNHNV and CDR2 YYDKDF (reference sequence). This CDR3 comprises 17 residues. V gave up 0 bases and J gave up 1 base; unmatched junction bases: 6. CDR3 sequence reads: CATSRDGLAGGTDTQYF. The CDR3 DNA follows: TGTGCCACCAGCAGAGATGGGCTAGCGGGTGGCACAGATACGCAGTATTTT.

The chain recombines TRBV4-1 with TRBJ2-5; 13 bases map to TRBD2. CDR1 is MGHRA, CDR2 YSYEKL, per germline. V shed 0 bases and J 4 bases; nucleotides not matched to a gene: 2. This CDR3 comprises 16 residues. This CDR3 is CASSQDRTSGRETQYF. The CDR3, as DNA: TGCGCCAGCAGCCAAGACCGGACTAGCGGGAGAGAGACCCAGTACTTC.

CDR3 loop: CASSPGLAETYEQYF. Written as DNA, the CDR3 is TGTGCCAGCAGCCCCGGGCTAGCGGAAACCTACGAGCAGTACTTC. The chain has TRBV27 and TRBJ2-7; 7 bases line up with TRBD2. The CDR3 totals 15 residues. Germline CDR1 MNHEY, CDR2 SMNVEV (reference sequence). V was pared by 6 bases and J by 2 bases, with 10 bases of the junction left unmatched.

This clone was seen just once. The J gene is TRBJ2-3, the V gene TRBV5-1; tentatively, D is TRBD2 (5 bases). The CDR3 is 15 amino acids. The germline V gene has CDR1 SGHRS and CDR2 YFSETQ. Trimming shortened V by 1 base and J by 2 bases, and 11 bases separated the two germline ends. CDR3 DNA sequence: TGCGCCAGCAGCTTGTCGACTGGACTCACAGATACGCAGTATTTT. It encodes CASSLSTGLTDTQYF.

In DNA, the CDR3 is TGTGCCAGCAGCTTGGGACAGGGAGAGAGGGCTAACTATGGCTACACCTTC. Translated: CASSLGQGERANYGYTF. The V gene is TRBV13, the J gene TRBJ1-2, with 9 bases lining up with TRBD1. V was pared by 3 bases and J by 0 bases, with 8 bases of the junction left unmatched. CDR3 length equals 17 residues. Germline CDR1 reads PRHDT; CDR2 reads FYEKMQ (reference sequence).

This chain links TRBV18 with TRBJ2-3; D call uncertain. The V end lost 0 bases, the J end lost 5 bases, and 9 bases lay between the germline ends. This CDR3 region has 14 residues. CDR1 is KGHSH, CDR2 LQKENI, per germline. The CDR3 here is CASSPPLIEDTQYF. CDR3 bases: TGTGCCAGCTCACCACCTCTAATAGAAGATACGCAGTATTTT.

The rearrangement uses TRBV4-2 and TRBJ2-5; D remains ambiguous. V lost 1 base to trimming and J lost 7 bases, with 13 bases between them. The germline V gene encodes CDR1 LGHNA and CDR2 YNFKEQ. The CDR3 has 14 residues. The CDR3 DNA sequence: TGTGCCAGCAGCCAAGGCGTCGCCCTCGGGACCCAGTACTTC. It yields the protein CASSQGVALGTQYF.

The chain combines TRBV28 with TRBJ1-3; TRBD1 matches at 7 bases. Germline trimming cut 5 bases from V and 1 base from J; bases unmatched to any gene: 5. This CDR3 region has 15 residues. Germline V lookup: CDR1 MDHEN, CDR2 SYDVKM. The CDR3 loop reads CASSTYRGSGNTIYF. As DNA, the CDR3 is TGTGCCAGCAGTACATACAGGGGATCTGGAAACACCATATATTTT.

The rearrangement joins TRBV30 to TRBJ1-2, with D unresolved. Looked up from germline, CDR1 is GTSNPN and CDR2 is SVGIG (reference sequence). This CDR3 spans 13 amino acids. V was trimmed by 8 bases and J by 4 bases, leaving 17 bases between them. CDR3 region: CAAPGEGGYGYTF. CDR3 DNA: TGTGCCGCGCCGGGAGAGGGAGGCTATGGCTACACCTTC.